The entry that follows covers one T cell receptor (beta chain) sequence. Its antigen is currently unknown. Germline assignment: CDR1 SNHLY and CDR2 FYNNEI. Trimming pared 10 bases from V and 4 bases from J, leaving 14 bases between. This CDR3 has 14 residues. The sample's time point: blood 4 weeks post-SBRT, at nephrectomy. Treatment of the sample: 15 Gy SBRT to primary tumor, nephrectomy 4 weeks later. Nephrectomy followed 15 Gy stereotactic body radiation by 4 weeks. The tumor was a clear cell renal cell carcinoma. These data originate in a study of radiation and T cells in renal cell carcinoma. Here immunoSEQ multiplex PCR was the method, and the copy in TCRdb shows in-frame clones only, minus some. The table lists around 74,000 clones, 83% of them singletons, with around 2.5% in the top ten. General study findings and limits: Top tumor clonotypes rose in blood 2 weeks post-radiation, then contracted.

V usage is TRBV2 and J usage is TRBJ2-6; D possibly corresponds to TRBD1 (6 bases). The sample consisted of blood, taken from a patient whose treatment included radiotherapy and nephrectomy. The sequence was obtained from a woman aged 55-75 years with renal cell carcinoma. CDR3 coding DNA: TGTGCCACCAATCAGGGGTCGGGGGCCAACGTCCTGACTTTC. Translating gives CATNQGSGANVLTF.